Presented here are 2 T cell receptor beta chains from one specimen sequenced in a study of shared clonotypes between healthy human individuals. Generated by immunoSEQ multiplex PCR, the TCRdb table keeps only in-frame clones and is missing some. The table has about 1 million clones, roughly 80% seen once; the top ten hold 1.4%. The specimen sequenced was memory CD4+ T cells sorted from blood. The subset denotes: CD45RA-negative fraction. The receptor set was obtained from a man between 18 and 29 years old in good health.

V gene TRBV19 combines with J gene TRBJ2-2, with 14 bases matching TRBD2. Per germline, CDR1 LNHDA and CDR2 SQIVND (reference sequence). The V segment lost 6 bases and the J segment 1 base; nucleotides outside the gene matches: 16. This CDR3 has 21 amino acids. The CDR3 coding sequence is TGTGCCAGTAGGCAATTGACAGGGGCCGGGACTAGCGGGAGGAACACCGGGGAGCTGTTTTTT. Protein sequence: CASRQLTGAGTSGRNTGELFF.

This clone occurred once. This chain joins TRBV19 and TRBJ1-1; TRBD1 agrees at 7 bases. The CDR3 sequence is 15 residues long. Per the germline V gene, CDR1 is LNHDA and CDR2 is SQIVND (reference sequence). Germline trimming cut 9 bases from V and 0 bases from J; bases unmatched to any gene: 10. The CDR3 DNA reads TGTGCCAGCAGCGATCTCACAGGGGTGAACACTGAAGCTTTCTTT. Encoded protein: CASSDLTGVNTEAFF.